The 30 T cell receptor beta chains in this list originate from one sample, sequenced in a study of beta chain features in type 1 diabetes. Investigators reverse transcribed all isolated RNA, so they sequenced expressed TCRB transcripts. Only in-frame clones appear in the TCRdb table, and some are missing; sequencing was by immunoSEQ multiplex PCR. The sample yields 850,000 to 900,000 clones, 15% to 20% seen once. Sequencing was done on a sample of naive CD4+ T cells from blood. These TCRs come from a woman younger than 35 in good health.

The CDR3 here is CASSLTLNEQFF. As DNA, the CDR3 is TGTGCCAGCAGCTTGACCCTTAATGAGCAGTTCTTC. V gene TRBV7-9 combines with J gene TRBJ2-1; no reliable D call. The germline V and J ends were trimmed by 3 bases and 7 bases, with 7 bases remaining between them. This CDR3 is built from 12 residues. The germline V gene has CDR1 SEHNR and CDR2 FQNEAQ (reference sequence).

This chain links TRBV4-3 with TRBJ2-1; the D is unclear. Germline CDR1 is LGHNA and CDR2 is YSLEER. The CDR3 is 16 amino acids. Trimming shortened V by 0 bases and J by 4 bases, and 13 bases separated the two germline ends. Written as DNA, the CDR3 is TGCGCCAGCAGCCAAGAGGGTCGCGGAGCTTACAATGAGCAGTTCTTC. It is translated as CASSQEGRGAYNEQFF.

The gene calls are TRBV18 and TRBJ2-6; TRBD2 is a possible D gene (6 bases). CDR3 length: 19 residues. Germline values: CDR1 KGHSH, CDR2 LQKENI. V lost 0 bases to trimming and J lost 0 bases, with 15 bases between them. This chain's CDR3 is CASSPPGTAGSSGANVLTF. In DNA form, the CDR3 reads TGTGCCAGCTCACCACCTGGTACAGCGGGTTCCTCTGGGGCCAACGTCCTGACTTTC.

This clone occurred a few times. This chain links TRBV29-1 with TRBJ1-1; perhaps TRBD1 as D (5 bases). The CDR3 runs to 13 residues. Germline CDR1 and CDR2: SQVTM and ANQGSEA. Trimming removed 4 bases from V and 0 bases from J, with 9 bases in between. Here the CDR3 reads CSVGDWLNTEAFF. CDR3 DNA: TGCAGCGTTGGGGACTGGTTGAACACTGAAGCTTTCTTT.

In its sample, this clone was seen a few times. Additional DNA sequences in this sample encode the identical CDR3. V usage is TRBV5-1 and J usage is TRBJ2-3; no clear D. V lost 0 bases, J lost 1 base, and 9 bases lay in between. CDR3 length: 15 residues. Germline V gene data show CDR1 as SGHRS and CDR2 as YFSETQ. The CDR3 sequence is CASSLAGLGTDTQYF. In DNA, the CDR3 is TGCGCCAGCAGCTTGGCTGGTTTAGGCACAGATACGCAGTATTTT.

V usage is TRBV29-1 and J usage is TRBJ1-1, with D perhaps TRBD1 (5 bases). Per the germline V gene, CDR1 is SQVTM and CDR2 is ANQGSEA. Trimming stripped 6 bases from V and 0 bases from J, with 11 bases between. The CDR3 is made up of 13 amino acids. CDR3 sequence: CSVGLSMNTEAFF. CDR3 nucleotide sequence: TGCAGCGTGGGACTGAGCATGAACACTGAAGCTTTCTTT.

The J gene is TRBJ1-5, the V gene TRBV9; no clear D. Germline CDR1 and CDR2: SGDLS and YYNGEE. The CDR3 has 14 amino acids. V was clipped by 0 bases and J by 3 bases, with 7 bases between them. CDR3 sequence (DNA): TGTGCCAGCAGCGTAGCGGGAGACAATCAGCCCCAGCATTTT. It encodes CASSVAGDNQPQHF.

This clone occurred a few times. The V and J genes are TRBV9 and TRBJ2-1; the match to TRBD2 covers 7 bases. CDR1 is SGDLS, CDR2 YYNGEE, per germline. Trimming cost V 3 bases and J 7 bases; bases outside gene matches: 7. This CDR3 contains 14 residues. The CDR3 nucleotides read TGTGCCAGCAGCGGGTCGGGAGGAAGAAATGAGCAGTTCTTC. It translates to CASSGSGGRNEQFF.

V usage is TRBV9 and J usage is TRBJ2-3; tentatively, D is TRBD1 (5 bases). Trimming took off 3 bases at V and 8 bases at J, with 10 bases between the two ends. The CDR3 contains 12 residues. Germline CDR1 reads SGDLS; CDR2 reads YYNGEE. CDR3: CASSGTGGTQYF. In DNA form, the CDR3 reads TGTGCCAGCAGCGGTACAGGCGGTACGCAGTATTTT.

This clone was detected a few times. The CDR3 DNA is TGTGCCAGCTCACTTCCAGGCAGCTACGAGCAGTACTTC. Residues: CASSLPGSYEQYF. The chain employs TRBV18 and TRBJ2-7; D unresolved. CDR1 and CDR2 (germline): KGHSH, LQKENI. V was clipped by 4 bases and J by 3 bases, with 10 bases between them. CDR3 length: 13 residues.

V is TRBV15 and J is TRBJ2-7, with a possible D match to TRBD2 (5 bases). From germline, CDR1 is LNHNV and CDR2 YYDKDF (reference sequence). V was trimmed by 2 bases and J by 4 bases, leaving 9 bases between them. The CDR3 is 13 amino acids. The CDR3 DNA reads TGTGCCACCAGCAGATTCGGGATGTACGAGCAGTACTTC. Its translation is CATSRFGMYEQYF. The variable domain in full, with the rest retrieved from reference TRBV15 and TRBJ2-7, is DAMVIQNPRYQVTQFGKPVTLSCSQTLNHNVMYWYQQKSSQAPKLLFHYYDKDFNNEADTPDNFQSRRPNTSFCFLDIRSPGLGDTAMYLCATSRFGMYEQYFGPGTRLTVT.

The chain couples TRBV7-2 to TRBJ2-3; 10 bases are shared with TRBD2. The J segment lost 7 bases and the V segment lost 5 bases, leaving 15 bases of the junction unmatched. CDR3 length: 17 amino acids. Germline CDR1 SGHTA, CDR2 FQGNSA. CDR3 sequence: CASSLRPSGRLVHTQYF. DNA of the CDR3: TGTGCCAGCAGCCTGAGGCCTAGCGGGAGATTGGTGCATACGCAGTATTTT. Combining the CDR3 with reference TRBV7-2 and TRBJ2-3 gives the whole variable domain GAGVSQSPSNKVTEKGKDVELRCDPISGHTALYWYRQSLGQGLEFLIYFQGNSAPDKSGLPSDRFSAERTGGSVSTLTIQRTQQEDSAVYLCASSLRPSGRLVHTQYFGPGTRLTVL.

There are a few counts of this clone. The chain uses TRBV7-2 and TRBJ2-1; possibly TRBD2 for D (6 bases). Germline CDR1 and CDR2: SGHTA and FQGNSA. V lost 3 bases, J lost 7 bases, and 13 bases lay in between. The CDR3 length is 14 residues. Written as DNA, the CDR3 is TGTGCCAGCAGCTTCTCCGGGACTTCTAATGAGCAGTTCTTC. It encodes CASSFSGTSNEQFF. Using reference TRBV7-2 and TRBJ2-1 for the parts outside the CDR3, the full variable domain is GAGVSQSPSNKVTEKGKDVELRCDPISGHTALYWYRQSLGQGLEFLIYFQGNSAPDKSGLPSDRFSAERTGGSVSTLTIQRTQQEDSAVYLCASSFSGTSNEQFFGPGTRLTVL.

This sequence joins TRBV4-3 and TRBJ2-1; 7 bases map to TRBD2. The CDR3 is made up of 14 amino acids. In germline, CDR1 is LGHNA, CDR2 YSLEER. With V trimmed by 2 bases and J by 9 bases, 7 bases remained unmatched. Here the CDR3 reads CASSQLGGSSEQFF. The CDR3 coding sequence is TGCGCCAGCAGCCAACTAGGCGGGAGCTCTGAGCAGTTCTTC.

The V call is TRBV2, the J call TRBJ2-2; D is tentatively TRBD1 or TRBD2 (5 bases each). Germline V lookup: CDR1 SNHLY, CDR2 FYNNEI. The CDR3 totals 13 residues. Trimming left V 6 bases short and J 4 bases short, with 9 bases between. CDR3 amino acids: CASRLGGTGELFF. The CDR3 DNA follows: TGTGCCAGCAGACTTGGGGGCACCGGGGAGCTGTTTTTT.

This clone was detected only a few times. This sequence joins TRBV10-3 and TRBJ2-7; no definite D call. The CDR3 has 14 amino acids. Germline V CDR1 and CDR2: ENHRY, SYGVKD. V dropped 4 bases and J dropped 1 base, with 11 bases sitting between them. The CDR3 is CAISGGQTSYEQYF. The DNA for the CDR3 is TGTGCCATCAGTGGAGGCCAGACTTCCTACGAGCAGTACTTC.

This clone was observed a handful of times. The V gene is TRBV11-2, the J gene TRBJ2-1, with D uncertain. The germline V gene has CDR1 SGHAT and CDR2 FQNNGV. Trimming cost V 3 bases and J 15 bases, with 12 bases left between them. The CDR3 length is 11 residues. The CDR3 sequence is CASSFAGLGFF. CDR3 sequence (DNA): TGTGCCAGCAGCTTCGCAGGCTTGGGGTTCTTC.

The chain links TRBV11-2 to TRBJ1-2; TRBD1 might be the D (6 bases). V was cut by 5 bases and J by 8 bases, with 30 bases left in between. This CDR3 is 18 amino acids long. Germline CDR1 and CDR2: SGHAT and FQNNGV. The CDR3, as DNA: TGTGCCAGCAGCCGTTCGCTACGTTGGACAGATTCCGTTCGAGGCTACACCTTC. It specifies CASSRSLRWTDSVRGYTF.

The chain joins TRBV7-2 to TRBJ1-5, with 7 bases that match TRBD1. Germline lookup yields CDR1 SGHTA and CDR2 FQGNSA. The CDR3 runs 15 residues. V was pared by 0 bases and J by 7 bases, with 6 bases of the junction left unmatched. The CDR3 DNA reads TGTGCCAGCAGCTTAGCTCCAGGGGGGAGCCAGCCCCAGCATTTT. The encoded protein is CASSLAPGGSQPQHF. Combining the CDR3 with reference TRBV7-2 and TRBJ1-5 gives the whole variable domain GAGVSQSPSNKVTEKGKDVELRCDPISGHTALYWYRQSLGQGLEFLIYFQGNSAPDKSGLPSDRFSAERTGGSVSTLTIQRTQQEDSAVYLCASSLAPGGSQPQHFGDGTRLSIL.

The sample holds a few counts of this clone. V and J are TRBV15 and TRBJ1-5; perhaps TRBD1 as D (5 bases). Germline V gives CDR1 LNHNV, CDR2 YYDKDF (reference sequence). Between the trimmed V and J ends, which lost 1 base and 1 base, there was a span of 14 bases. CDR3 length: 17 amino acids. The chain's CDR3 is CATSRGGSSGSNQPQHF. CDR3 nucleotide sequence: TGTGCCACCAGCAGAGGGGGCTCATCGGGGAGCAATCAGCCCCAGCATTTT. Full variable domain (outside the CDR3, taken from reference TRBV15 and TRBJ1-5): DAMVIQNPRYQVTQFGKPVTLSCSQTLNHNVMYWYQQKSSQAPKLLFHYYDKDFNNEADTPDNFQSRRPNTSFCFLDIRSPGLGDTAMYLCATSRGGSSGSNQPQHFGDGTRLSIL.

This clone has a handful of counts. Other DNA sequences in the sample encode the same CDR3. For the CDR3, the DNA is TGTGCCACCAGCAGAGAGGGCAGCTCCTACGAGCAGTACTTC. As protein: CATSREGSSYEQYF. The genes are TRBV15 and TRBJ2-7; D is ambiguous. V gave up 0 bases and J gave up 0 bases, with 6 bases separating them. The CDR3 is 14 amino acids. CDR1 is LNHNV and CDR2 is YYDKDF in the germline V gene (reference sequence).

This clone occurred a few times. This sequence joins TRBV7-9 and TRBJ2-1, with 10 bases lining up with TRBD2. CDR1 is SEHNR and CDR2 is FQNEAQ in the germline V gene (reference sequence). Trimming cost V 1 base and J 9 bases; bases outside gene matches: 6. The CDR3 runs 15 residues. Here the CDR3 DNA reads TGTGCCAGCAGCTTAGGGCTAGCGGGAGTGGGTGAGCAGTTCTTC. This codes for CASSLGLAGVGEQFF.

The rearrangement joins TRBV29-1 to TRBJ2-2; D not certain. CDR1 is SQVTM and CDR2 is ANQGSEA in the germline V gene. Trimming cost V 3 bases and J 6 bases, with 11 bases left between them. The CDR3 covers 13 residues. Here the CDR3 reads CSVERLRPGELFF. The CDR3 DNA is TGCAGCGTTGAGCGGTTGCGTCCCGGGGAGCTGTTTTTT.

This clone was seen a handful of times. V gene TRBV18 combines with J gene TRBJ2-5; 8 bases align to TRBD2. The CDR3 has 14 residues. V dropped 3 bases and J dropped 4; count of bases not matched to a gene: 4. From germline, CDR1 is KGHSH and CDR2 LQKENI. The CDR3 bases are TGTGCCAGCTCACCCGGGGGGGCGAGAGAGACCCAGTACTTC. This gives the protein CASSPGGARETQYF.

This clone was seen a few times. This chain uses TRBV10-3 with TRBJ2-5; D call uncertain. CDR1 and CDR2 from the germline V gene are ENHRY and SYGVKD. The CDR3 has 14 amino acids. V was pared by 10 bases and J by 5 bases, with 20 bases between. The CDR3, as DNA: TGTGCCACGGCGGCGAGGTCAGCCGAGGAGACCCAGTACTTC. This gives the protein CATAARSAEETQYF.

Concerning this clone: This sample includes further DNA sequences coding for the same CDR3. The chain combines TRBV5-1 with TRBJ1-3; D remains ambiguous. The CDR3 has 13 residues. Trimming took off 4 bases at V and 0 bases at J, with 5 bases between the two ends. The germline V gene encodes CDR1 SGHRS and CDR2 YFSETQ. CDR3 in amino acids: CASSLGSGNTIYF. The CDR3 DNA sequence: TGCGCCAGCAGCCTCGGCTCTGGAAACACCATATATTTT.

This clone was seen only a few times. J is TRBJ2-3 and V is TRBV7-3; TRBD2 is a possible D gene (6 bases). Germline CDR1 and CDR2: SGHTA and FQGTGA. The CDR3 length is 14 residues. The germline V and J ends were trimmed by 3 bases and 3 bases, with 10 bases remaining between them. CDR3 sequence: CASSFAGLTDTQYF. CDR3 sequence (DNA): TGTGCCAGCAGCTTTGCGGGACTGACAGATACGCAGTATTTT.

This clone was seen more than once but under ten times. CDR3 in amino acids: CASSLTGNEQYF. The CDR3 coding sequence is TGTGCCAGCAGCTTAACAGGGAATGAGCAGTACTTC. J is TRBJ2-7 and V is TRBV5-6; D might be TRBD1 (6 bases). Trimming pared 2 bases from V and 7 bases from J, leaving 10 bases between. The germline V gene has CDR1 SGHDT and CDR2 YYEEEE. There are 12 residues in the CDR3.

This rearrangement joins TRBV11-3 to TRBJ2-1; D remains ambiguous. Trimming removed 0 bases from V and 4 bases from J, with 7 bases in between. The CDR3 length is 14 residues. Per the germline V gene, CDR1 is SGHNT and CDR2 is YENEEA. DNA of the CDR3: TGTGCCAGCAGCTTAGATTCTAGTTACAATGAGCAGTTCTTC. Translated: CASSLDSSYNEQFF.

This clone was recorded a few times. V is TRBV10-3 and J is TRBJ2-1, with D tentatively TRBD2 (5 bases). The V end lost 3 bases, the J end lost 0 bases, and 12 bases lay between the germline ends. CDR3 length: 16 amino acids. Germline V gives CDR1 ENHRY, CDR2 SYGVKD. The CDR3 sequence is CAISDHTSGSYNEQFF. In DNA form, the CDR3 reads TGTGCCATCAGTGATCATACTAGTGGCTCCTACAATGAGCAGTTCTTC.